This T cell receptor (beta chain) was observed in a study of PD-1 blockade in classical Hodgkin lymphoma. Study-wide results and limits: TCR diversity in CD4+, not CD8+, cells rose significantly by C4D1. Exclusion applied to patients who initiated nivolumab less than 1 year following ASCT. Healthy donors were reported to have higher baseline TCR diversity than newly diagnosed patients.

V was cut by 4 bases and J by 2 bases, with 8 bases left in between. This CDR3 contains 13 residues. Per the germline V gene, CDR1 is MNHEY and CDR2 is SVGAGI. For this clone: No antigen is known for it.

Clones were read by immunoSEQ multiplex PCR, and TCRdb kept only the in-frame ones, dropping some. The sample yields 49,000 or so clones, around 81% seen once. No patient escaped relapse after autologous stem cell transplantation, and brentuximab vedotin exposure varied. This TCR came from a human donor with classical Hodgkin lymphoma. V gene TRBV6-5 combines with J gene TRBJ1-2, with unresolved D. Material: peripheral blood mononuclear cells (PBMCs), obtained before the second cycle of nivolumab. The CDR3 protein is CASSLDGNYGYTF. For the CDR3, the DNA is TGTGCCAGCAGTTTAGACGGCAACTATGGCTACACCTTC.